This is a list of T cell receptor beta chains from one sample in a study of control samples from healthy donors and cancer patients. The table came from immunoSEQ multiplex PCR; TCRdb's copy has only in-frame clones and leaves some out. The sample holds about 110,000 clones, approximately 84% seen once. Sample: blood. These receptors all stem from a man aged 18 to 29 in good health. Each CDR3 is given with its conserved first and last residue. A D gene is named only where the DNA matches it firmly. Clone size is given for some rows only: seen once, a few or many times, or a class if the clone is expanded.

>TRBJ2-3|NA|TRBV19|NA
TGTGCCAGTACCGACGGGGGCCCAAGCACAGATACGCAGTATTTT
CASTDGGPSTDTQYF
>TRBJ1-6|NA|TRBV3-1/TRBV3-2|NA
TGTGCCAGCAGCCAAGAAGGAGGGGCCAATTCACCCCTCCACTTT
CASSQEGGANSPLHF
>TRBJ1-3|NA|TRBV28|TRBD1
TGTGCCAGCAGTTTCTACAGGGGAGGAAACACCATATATTTT
CASSFYRGGNTIYF
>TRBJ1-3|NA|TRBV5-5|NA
TGTGCCAGCAGCTTGGAGATCAGAGCCGGGGACACCATATATTTT
CASSLEIRAGDTIYF
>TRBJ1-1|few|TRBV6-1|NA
TGTGCCAGCAGTGCATTAGAAGGGACACCCAGAACTGAAGCTTTCTTT
CASSALEGTPRTEAFF
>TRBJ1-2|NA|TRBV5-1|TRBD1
TGCGCCAGCAGCTTGCCCCTTGACAGGGACTATGGCTACACCTTC
CASSLPLDRDYGYTF
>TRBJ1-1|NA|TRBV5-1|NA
TGCGCCAGCAGCTTTTCTACAGGGAGCCCTTCGAACACTGAAGCTTTCTTT
CASSFSTGSPSNTEAFF
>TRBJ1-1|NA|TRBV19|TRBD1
TGTGCCAGCAAACCTTTAACAGGGGCCGAAGCTTTCTTT
CASKPLTGAEAFF
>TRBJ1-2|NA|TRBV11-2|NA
TGTGCCAGCAGCTTAGATCGGGGGGGAGGCTATGGCTACACCTTC
CASSLDRGGGYGYTF
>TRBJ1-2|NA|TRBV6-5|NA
TGTGCCAGCCGGGTGAATCGCCTTAACTATGGCTACACCTTC
CASRVNRLNYGYTF
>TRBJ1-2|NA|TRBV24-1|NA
TGTGCCACCAGTGATTATACAGGGCGATATGGCTACACCTTC
CATSDYTGRYGYTF
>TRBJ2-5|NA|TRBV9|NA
TGTGCCAGCAGCGTAGGAAGCTTGGACGAGACCCAGTACTTC
CASSVGSLDETQYF
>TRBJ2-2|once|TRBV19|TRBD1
TGTGCCAGTAGTATAGATGGGGGTTACAAGGGGGACAGGGTTTCAAGCACCGGGGAGCTGTTTTTT
CASSIDGGYKGDRVSSTGELFF
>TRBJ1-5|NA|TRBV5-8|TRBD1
TGTGCCAGCAGCAGCTACAGGGGTAGTCAGCCCCAGCATTTT
CASSSYRGSQPQHF
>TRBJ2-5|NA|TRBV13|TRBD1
TGTGCCAGCAGCCCACGACCGAGGGACAGCCTAGGGGAGACCCAGTACTTC
CASSPRPRDSLGETQYF
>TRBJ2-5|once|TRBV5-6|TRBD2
TGTGCCAGCAGCCCGCCGGGACTAGCGTTGGGCCAAGAGACCCAGTACTTC
CASSPPGLALGQETQYF
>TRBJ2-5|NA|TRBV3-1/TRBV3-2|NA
TGTGCCAGCAGCCAGAAGGGTTCGGAGACCCAGTACTTC
CASSQKGSETQYF
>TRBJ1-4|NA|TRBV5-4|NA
TGTGCCAGCAGCTTAAAACAGGGTTCGGCAAATGAAAAACTGTTTTTT
CASSLKQGSANEKLFF
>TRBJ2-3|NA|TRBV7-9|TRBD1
TGTGCCAGCAGCTTCACAGGGGTAACAGATACGCAGTATTTT
CASSFTGVTDTQYF
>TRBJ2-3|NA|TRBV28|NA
TGTGCCAGCACTCTCTCGGGCAGGACTAGCACAGATACGCAGTATTTT
CASTLSGRTSTDTQYF
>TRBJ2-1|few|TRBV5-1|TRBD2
TGCGCCAGCAGCTTGGGTCTAGCGGGGGGGAATGAGCAGTTCTTC
CASSLGLAGGNEQFF
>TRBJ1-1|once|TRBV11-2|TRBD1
TGTGCCAGCAGTCCGATCACAGGGGGCGTAAACACTGAAGCTTTCTTT
CASSPITGGVNTEAFF
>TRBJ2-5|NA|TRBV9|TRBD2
TGTGCCAGCAGCGCGAGCGGGGGGGCCCAAGAGACCCAGTACTTC
CASSASGGAQETQYF
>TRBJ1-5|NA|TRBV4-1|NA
TGCGCCAGCAGCCTCGGGTGGAGCAATCAGCCCCAGCATTTT
CASSLGWSNQPQHF
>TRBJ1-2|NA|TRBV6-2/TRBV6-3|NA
TGTGCCAGCAGTTACCTACAGGGATTCGGTGGCTACACCTTC
CASSYLQGFGGYTF
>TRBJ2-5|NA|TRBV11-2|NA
TGTGCCAGCAGCTCTGGGACGTCCCGAAAAGAGACCCAGTACTTC
CASSSGTSRKETQYF
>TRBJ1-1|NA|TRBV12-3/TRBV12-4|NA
TGTGCCAGCAGCTTAGGTGTATCCCCAAAAGCTTTCTTT
CASSLGVSPKAFF
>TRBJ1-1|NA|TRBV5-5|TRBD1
TGTGCCAGCAGCTTCCGGGGACAGGGGGCGAAAACTGAAGCTTTCTTT
CASSFRGQGAKTEAFF
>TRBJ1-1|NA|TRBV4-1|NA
TGCGCCAGCAGCCAAGTTATTAGACAAAACACTGAAGCTTTCTTT
CASSQVIRQNTEAFF
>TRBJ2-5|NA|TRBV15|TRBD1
TGTGCCACCAGCAGAGAAAGGACAGGGGGAGGAGAGACCCAGTACTTC
CATSRERTGGGETQYF
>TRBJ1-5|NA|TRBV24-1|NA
TGTGCCACCAGTGATTTGGGTCAGCCCCAGCATTTT
CATSDLGQPQHF
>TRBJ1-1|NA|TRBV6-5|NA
TGTGCCAGCAGTTACTACAGGGATGGAACTGAAGCTTTCTTT
CASSYYRDGTEAFF
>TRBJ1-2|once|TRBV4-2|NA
TGTGCCAGCAGCCAAGATGCAGGGGTGGGCTATGGCTACACCTTC
CASSQDAGVGYGYTF
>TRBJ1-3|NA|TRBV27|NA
TGTGCCAGCAGTCCCGGCCCTCTGTCGCCCACCATATATTTT
CASSPGPLSPTIYF
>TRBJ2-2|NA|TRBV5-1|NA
TGCGCCAGCAGCTTGACTCCCGGGGAGCTGTTTTTT
CASSLTPGELFF
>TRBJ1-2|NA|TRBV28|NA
TGTGCCAGCAGTTTAATTCGGGGAACAGGGAGGTTAGCCTACACCTTC
CASSLIRGTGRLAYTF
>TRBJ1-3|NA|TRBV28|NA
TGTGCCAGCAGTTTAAGCCGGGGCTCTGGAAACACCATATATTTT
CASSLSRGSGNTIYF
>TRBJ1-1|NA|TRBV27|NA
TGTGCCAGCAGTTCCCAAGTAGGAGGGGGAGGCACTGAAGCTTTCTTT
CASSSQVGGGGTEAFF
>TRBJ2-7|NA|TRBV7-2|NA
TGTGCCAGCAGCTCACCCCTGGTTACATACGAGCAGTACTTC
CASSSPLVTYEQYF
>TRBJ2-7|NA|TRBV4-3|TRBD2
TGCGCCAGCAGCCCGTACGGGGGGGCCTACGAGCAGTACTTC
CASSPYGGAYEQYF
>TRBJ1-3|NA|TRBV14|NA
TGTGCCAGCAGCCACGGAGCGGGAAACACCATATATTTT
CASSHGAGNTIYF
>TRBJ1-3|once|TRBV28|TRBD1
TGTGCCAGCAGTAGGGGACAGGGGCCAAACTCTGGAAACACCATATATTTT
CASSRGQGPNSGNTIYF
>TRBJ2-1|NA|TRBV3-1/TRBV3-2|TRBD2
TGTGCCAGCAGCCAAAGACTAGCGGGGTATAGTAATGAGCAGTTCTTC
CASSQRLAGYSNEQFF
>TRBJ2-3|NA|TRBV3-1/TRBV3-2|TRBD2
TGTGCCAGCAGCCGCATTTCTAGCGGGGGGGCCGGAGATACGCAGTATTTT
CASSRISSGGAGDTQYF
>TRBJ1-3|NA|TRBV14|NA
TGTGCCAGCAGCCTCCTAGGAACAGGCTCTGGAAACACCATATATTTT
CASSLLGTGSGNTIYF
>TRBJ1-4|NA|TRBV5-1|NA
TGCGCCAGCAGCTCAACAGGGAGAGCAACTAATGAAAAACTGTTTTTT
CASSSTGRATNEKLFF
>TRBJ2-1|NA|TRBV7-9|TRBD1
TGTGCCAGCAGCTTAGCACGGACAGGGGCTAGGAATGAGCAGTTCTTC
CASSLARTGARNEQFF
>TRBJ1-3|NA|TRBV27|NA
TGTGCCAGCAGTTTGGATCATTTCTCTGGAAACACCATATATTTT
CASSLDHFSGNTIYF
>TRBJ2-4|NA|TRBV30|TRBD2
TGTGCCTGGAGTACCGGGGGGGCCTTAAGCATTCAGTACTTC
CAWSTGGALSIQYF
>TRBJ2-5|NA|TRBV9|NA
TGTGCCAGCAGCGCTGCGGGGACCCAGTACTTC
CASSAAGTQYF
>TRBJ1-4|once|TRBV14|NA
TGTGCCAGCAGCCGCCTTAGGACAGTGGCAAATGAAAAACTGTTTTTT
CASSRLRTVANEKLFF
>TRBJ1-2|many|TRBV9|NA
TGTGCCAGCAGCGTCAGGGCTGGAGGATTAGGAGATGGCTACACCTTC
CASSVRAGGLGDGYTF
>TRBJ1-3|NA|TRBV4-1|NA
TGCGCCAGCAGCCAAGACCCCGCAGGGTCTGGAAACACCATATATTTT
CASSQDPAGSGNTIYF
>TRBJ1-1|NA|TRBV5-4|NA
TGTGCCAGCAGCTTTCAGGGAGCTGAAGCTTTCTTT
CASSFQGAEAFF
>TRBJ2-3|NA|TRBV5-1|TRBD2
TGCGCCAGCAGCTTAGGGACTAGCGGGTACACAGATACGCAGTATTTT
CASSLGTSGYTDTQYF
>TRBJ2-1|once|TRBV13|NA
TGTGCCAGCAGCTTAGGGAGGAGGGAAGAGTTCTTC
CASSLGRREEFF
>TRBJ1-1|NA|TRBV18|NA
TGTGCCAGCGGAGAGGGCCAAAACACTGAAGCTTTCTTT
CASGEGQNTEAFF